This T cell receptor (beta chain) emerged from a study of cytomegalovirus exposure and HLA in healthy donors. Amplification used 60 Vbeta primers and 13 Jbeta primers. Clones were read by immunoSEQ multiplex PCR, and TCRdb kept only the in-frame ones, dropping some. The data show about 87,000 clones, with 74% seen just once and 20% to 25% held by the top ten. Study outcomes and limitations: Analyzed later, most CMV-associated TCR beta chains appeared HLA-restricted.

Remarks on this clone: Its specificity is not known.

V was trimmed by 4 bases and J by 2 bases, leaving 10 bases between them. Germline V lookup: CDR1 SGHTA, CDR2 FQGTGA. CDR3 length: 14 amino acids. V gene TRBV7-3 combines with J gene TRBJ2-3; possibly TRBD2 for D (5 bases). Sample: PBMCs. This TCR came from a man aged 25 to 45 in good health and CMV-seropositive. DNA for the CDR3: TGTGCCAGCAGCTCCGGGATTTCCACAGATACGCAGTATTTT. It yields the protein CASSSGISTDTQYF.